Listed here are 17 T cell receptor beta chains from one sample, sequenced in a study of T cell responses to AZD1222 COVID-19 vaccine (dated by TCRdb to 2020 to 2022). Library preparation employed the immunoSEQ multiplex PCR assay. TCRdb stores this immuneACCESS table with in-frame sequences only. Part of the clones is absent; in the studies checked, under half of the shortfall reflects unresolved V genes, and no reason is known for the rest. The sample profile shows about 97,000 clones; 70% to 90% of them were found once. The ten largest account for 2.5% to 3.5% of the sample. Read against the paper, the sample's time point label means: baseline before first vaccination. The sequences come from peripheral blood, collected on day 0 of AZD1222 vaccination. These TCRs come from an adult in good health.

In this sample, this clone turned up once. The chain is built from TRBV9 and TRBJ2-3; the D is unclear. Germline V gives CDR1 SGDLS, CDR2 YYNGEE. The CDR3 extends over 14 amino acids. V was cut by 2 bases and J by 0 bases, with 7 bases left in between. The CDR3 loop is CASSVQPSTDTQYF. Here the CDR3 DNA reads TGTGCCAGCAGCGTCCAACCTAGCACAGATACGCAGTATTTT.

The chain joins TRBV7-8 to TRBJ2-7, with unresolved D. CDR1 is SGHVS and CDR2 is FQNEAQ in the germline V gene. The CDR3 length is 15 residues. V gave up 5 bases and J gave up 0 bases, with 14 bases separating them. The CDR3 nucleotides read TGTGCCAGCAGCCCGTTCCGGCCCAGCTCCTACGAGCAGTACTTC. This gives the protein CASSPFRPSSYEQYF.

V and J are TRBV5-6 and TRBJ2-7; TRBD1 agrees at 10 bases. Trimming took 4 bases from V and 5 from J; bases not matched to a gene: 9. This CDR3 spans 15 amino acids. Germline V gene data show CDR1 as SGHDT and CDR2 as YYEEEE. The DNA for the CDR3 is TGTGCCAGCAGCGTAGCCGGGACAGGGGTCCACGAGCAGTACTTC. Protein sequence: CASSVAGTGVHEQYF. Full variable domain (rest looked up from reference TRBV5-6 and TRBJ2-7): DAGVTQSPTHLIKTRGQQVTLRCSPKSGHDTVSWYQQALGQGPQFIFQYYEEEERQRGNFPDRFSGHQFPNYSSELNVNALLLGDSALYLCASSVAGTGVHEQYFGPGTRLTVT.

J is TRBJ1-4 and V is TRBV19, with D tentatively TRBD1 (5 bases). The length of the CDR3 is 14 residues. The V and J ends lost 4 bases and 8 bases respectively, with 14 bases between them. Germline V gene lookup returns CDR1 LNHDA and CDR2 SQIVND (reference sequence). The CDR3 nucleotides read TGTGCCAGTAGTACTTCGGGGGGGTACGAAAAACTGTTTTTT. This translates into CASSTSGGYEKLFF.

This chain connects TRBV29-1 to TRBJ1-2; the D is unclear. V lost 5 bases, J lost 6 bases, and 7 bases lay in between. The CDR3 covers 10 residues. The V gene's germline CDR1 is SQVTM and CDR2 ANQGSEA. This CDR3 reads CSVRLNGYTF. DNA for the CDR3: TGCAGCGTTAGGCTGAATGGCTACACCTTC.

As for this clone: Its ends do not fully match the called genes, so a read error is possible. The chain uses TRBV7-7 and TRBJ2-5; 15 bases align to TRBD2. The CDR3 has 18 amino acids. Germline lookup yields CDR1 SSHAT and CDR2 FNYEAQ (reference sequence). The CDR3 protein is CASSPGLAGGPAQETQYF. CDR3 in DNA: TGTGCTAGCAGCCCCGGACTAGCGGGGGGGCCGGCCCAAGAGACCCAGTACTTC.

The chain employs TRBV28 and TRBJ1-3; D is uncertain. Germline CDR1 reads MDHEN; CDR2 reads SYDVKM. Trimming pared 3 bases from V and 0 bases from J, leaving 9 bases between. CDR3 length: 15 residues. The CDR3 loop is CASSFGGYSGNTIYF. Here the CDR3 DNA reads TGTGCCAGCAGTTTTGGCGGTTACTCTGGAAACACCATATATTTT.

This chain links TRBV9 with TRBJ2-2; D unresolved. Germline lookup yields CDR1 SGDLS and CDR2 YYNGEE. This CDR3 comprises 13 residues. Trimming stripped 0 bases from V and 4 bases from J, with 4 bases between. The CDR3 sequence is CASSVGPTGELFF. CDR3 in DNA: TGTGCCAGCAGCGTAGGTCCCACCGGGGAGCTGTTTTTT.

This clone appeared once. V usage is TRBV11-3 and J usage is TRBJ1-2; maybe TRBD1 (6 bases). V shed 1 base and J shed 4 bases, with 7 bases lying between them. The CDR3 loop spans 13 amino acids. Germline CDR1 is SGHNT and CDR2 is YENEEA. The CDR3: CASSLGTVYGYTF. The CDR3 DNA reads as TGTGCCAGCAGCTTAGGGACAGTCTATGGCTACACCTTC.

This clone was seen a single time. V usage is TRBV2 and J usage is TRBJ2-1; 10 bases agree with TRBD2. The CDR3 extends over 13 amino acids. Germline CDR1 is SNHLY and CDR2 is FYNNEI. The V segment lost 7 bases and the J segment 5 bases; nucleotides outside the gene matches: 2. CDR3 sequence reads: CASKLAGHNEQFF. The CDR3 DNA sequence: TGTGCCAGCAAACTAGCGGGGCACAATGAGCAGTTCTTC.

This rearrangement joins TRBV6-6 to TRBJ1-2; D gene unclear. Germline V gene lookup returns CDR1 MNHNY and CDR2 SVGAGI (reference sequence). V was cut by 2 bases and J by 10 bases, with 5 bases left in between. The CDR3 consists of 10 residues. The CDR3 DNA reads as TGTGCCAGCAGTTACAGAGACTACACCTTC. Its protein is CASSYRDYTF.

This clone occurred once. The rearrangement joins TRBV7-2 to TRBJ2-3, with D hard to call. This CDR3 has 11 amino acids. Germline lookup yields CDR1 SGHTA and CDR2 FQGNSA. V was trimmed by 6 bases and J by 5 bases, leaving 6 bases between them. In nucleotides, the CDR3 is TGTGCCAGCAGAGTTGGAGATACGCAGTATTTT. This gives the protein CASRVGDTQYF. Full variable domain (remainder filled in from reference TRBV7-2 and TRBJ2-3): GAGVSQSPSNKVTEKGKDVELRCDPISGHTALYWYRQSLGQGLEFLIYFQGNSAPDKSGLPSDRFSAERTGGSVSTLTIQRTQQEDSAVYLCASRVGDTQYFGPGTRLTVL.

The rearrangement links TRBV5-1 to TRBJ1-1; no clear D gene. The germline V gene encodes CDR1 SGHRS and CDR2 YFSETQ. The CDR3 covers 12 residues. The V and J ends lost 5 bases and 4 bases respectively, with 9 bases between them. The CDR3 DNA is TGCGCCAGCAGAGAGGGAAGCACTGAAGCTTTCTTT. Translating gives CASREGSTEAFF.

The chain links TRBV9 to TRBJ2-3; D is unclear. There are 14 residues in the CDR3. The V gene lost 2 bases and the J gene lost 2 bases, with 9 bases spanning the gap. Germline-derived CDR1 and CDR2 are SGDLS and YYNGEE. DNA of the CDR3: TGTGCCAGCAGCGTGGCCAGCACCACAGATACGCAGTATTTT. Protein: CASSVASTTDTQYF. Complete variable domain (other parts from reference TRBV9 and TRBJ2-3): DSGVTQTPKHLITATGQRVTLRCSPRSGDLSVYWYQQSLDQGLQFLIQYYNGEERAKGNILERFSAQQFPDLHSELNLSSLELGDSALYFCASSVASTTDTQYFGPGTRLTVL.

The chain carries TRBV19 and TRBJ1-2; possible D gene TRBD1, 5 bases. Trimming removed 4 bases at V and 6 bases at J, with 21 bases between. The CDR3 is 16 residues long. Looked up from germline, CDR1 is LNHDA and CDR2 is SQIVND (reference sequence). CDR3 sequence (DNA): TGTGCCAGTAGTACCCTCGATCCCGGGACGGGAAATGGCTACACCTTC. Its translation: CASSTLDPGTGNGYTF.

The chain is built from TRBV6-5 and TRBJ1-1; possibly TRBD1 for D (6 bases). The CDR3 is 14 amino acids. The V end lost 6 bases, the J end lost 4 bases, and 15 bases lay between the germline ends. Germline V gives CDR1 MNHEY, CDR2 SVGAGI. In DNA form, the CDR3 reads TGTGCCAGCAGCACAGGGCTGTGGGGCACTGAAGCTTTCTTT. Amino acid sequence: CASSTGLWGTEAFF.

This clone showed up just once. V gene TRBV4-1 combines with J gene TRBJ1-1; possibly TRBD1 for D (6 bases). The V gene's germline CDR1 is MGHRA and CDR2 YSYEKL. The V and J ends lost 6 bases and 1 base respectively, with 12 bases between them. The CDR3 totals 14 residues. CDR3 nucleotide sequence: TGCGCCAGCAGGCACGGGGGGCAGAACACTGAAGCTTTCTTT. Protein: CASRHGGQNTEAFF.